The TCR beta chain described here comes from a study of technical replicates of blood from a few donors. Germline CDR1 and CDR2: SEHNR and FQNEAQ (reference sequence). The CDR3 runs 13 residues. V was trimmed by 8 bases and J by 4 bases, leaving 14 bases between them. Sequenced by immunoSEQ multiplex PCR; TCRdb stores in-frame clones only, minus some. The sample holds around 80,000 clones, 91% seen once. Sequencing used T cells isolated from PBMCs. The rearrangement joins TRBV7-9 to TRBJ1-1, with a tentative D call TRBD1 (5 bases). The sequence came from a human donor in good health. CDR3 residues: CASVPIRATEAFF. In DNA form, the CDR3 reads TGTGCCAGCGTGCCCATCAGGGCCACTGAAGCTTTCTTT.